This TCR beta chain was captured by sequencing in a study of T cell changes during pregnancy in multiple sclerosis. The V gene end was trimmed by 4 bases and the J gene end by 0 bases; junction bases not matched to a gene: 11. The CDR3 is 19 amino acids. The germline gives CDR1 LGHNA, CDR2 YNFKEQ. Libraries were prepared by immunoSEQ multiplex PCR; TCRdb keeps only in-frame clonotypes and omits some of them. This table has over 60,000 clones, over 80% appearing once. This clone was recorded once. The chain recombines TRBV4-2 with TRBJ2-6; 8 positions match TRBD2. The clonotype originates from a female donor with multiple sclerosis, enrolled in a pregnancy study. This sample comprised peripheral blood, obtained in the first trimester of pregnancy. The CDR3 DNA is TGTGCCAGCAGCCCTCGGGGGGGGGCGACTACCTCTGGGGCCAACGTCCTGACTTTC. Its protein product is CASSPRGGATTSGANVLTF.